This T cell receptor (beta chain) was recovered during a study of identical twins. Notes on the study in general: Invariant MAIT and iNKT cells are populations that could partly confound zero-insertion analyses. A cross-sectional statistical analysis, not follow-up of the same donors, supported the conclusions.

Via MiXCR, TCRdb re-called the 5' RACE reads, giving one row per CDR3 protein. The repertoire holds about 200,000 distinct CDR3 sequences, roughly a tenth seen once, with about 5.5% in the top ten. The CDR3 length is 16 residues. The V gene's germline CDR1 is MNHNS and CDR2 SASEGT. J gave up 9 bases and V 2 bases, and 10 bases lay outside the gene matches. About this clonotype: Its antigen is unknown.

This receptor was identified in a woman between 18 and 29 years old in good health. What was sequenced was memory (CD45RO+) T cells sorted from blood. V is TRBV6-1 and J is TRBJ2-1, with 10 bases identical to TRBD2. The DNA of the CDR3 is TGTGCCAGCAGTGAACCTTGGACTAGCGGACTCATTGAGCAGTTCTTC. Translated: CASSEPWTSGLIEQFF.